This T cell receptor beta chain is drawn from a study of Tregs in tolerant kidney transplant recipients. CD4+CD25+CD127- Tregs, CD4+CD25- non-Tregs, CD4 and CD8 cells were sorted. The assay was immunoSEQ multiplex PCR, and TCRdb's table has in-frame clones only and misses some. The repertoire consists of tens of thousands of clones, with more than 90% occurring once and the leading ten covering roughly 4.3%. Findings of the study overall: The small number of patients limits these findings pending further validation.

This CDR3 spans 13 amino acids. Trimming at V came to 4 bases and at J to 6 bases, leaving 4 bases not matched to a gene. Germline V CDR1 and CDR2: MGHRA, YSYEKL. About this clone: Its antigen is currently unknown.

This clonotype was sampled from a human donor in good health. This rearrangement joins TRBV4-1 to TRBJ1-1, with 8 bases lining up with TRBD1. The sequenced sample was CD8+ T cells from blood. As DNA, the CDR3 is TGCGCCAGCAGCCGCCCGACAGGGGCTGAAGCTTTCTTT. It yields the protein CASSRPTGAEAFF.